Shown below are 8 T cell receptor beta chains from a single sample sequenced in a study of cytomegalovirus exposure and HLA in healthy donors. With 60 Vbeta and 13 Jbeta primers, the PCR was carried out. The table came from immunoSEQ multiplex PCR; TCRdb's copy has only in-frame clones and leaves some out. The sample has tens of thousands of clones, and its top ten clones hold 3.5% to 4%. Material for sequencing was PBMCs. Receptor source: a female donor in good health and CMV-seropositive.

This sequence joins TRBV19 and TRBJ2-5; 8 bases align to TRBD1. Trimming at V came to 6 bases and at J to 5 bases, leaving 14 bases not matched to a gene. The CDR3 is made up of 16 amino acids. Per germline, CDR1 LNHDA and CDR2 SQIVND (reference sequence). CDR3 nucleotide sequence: TGTGCCAGTAGGGCCGGGACAGGCTGGCCAGGGGAGACCCAGTACTTC. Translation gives CASRAGTGWPGETQYF. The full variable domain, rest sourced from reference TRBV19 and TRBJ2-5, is DGGITQSPKYLFRKEGQNVTLSCEQNLNHDAMYWYRQDPGQGLRLIYYSQIVNDFQKGDIAEGYSVSREKKESFPLTVTSAQKNPTAFYLCASRAGTGWPGETQYFGPGTRLLVL.

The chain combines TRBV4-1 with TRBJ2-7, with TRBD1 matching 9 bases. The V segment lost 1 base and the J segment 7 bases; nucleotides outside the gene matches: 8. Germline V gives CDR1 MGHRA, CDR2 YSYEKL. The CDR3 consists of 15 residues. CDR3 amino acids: CASSQGLGTGREQYF. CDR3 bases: TGCGCCAGCAGCCAAGGACTCGGGACAGGGAGGGAGCAGTACTTC.

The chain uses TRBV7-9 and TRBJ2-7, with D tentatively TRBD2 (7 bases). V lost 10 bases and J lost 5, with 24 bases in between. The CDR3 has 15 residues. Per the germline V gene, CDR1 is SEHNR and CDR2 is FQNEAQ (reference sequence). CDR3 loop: CATALSGMGADEQYF. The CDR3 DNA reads TGTGCCACCGCCTTAAGCGGGATGGGGGCCGACGAGCAGTACTTC.

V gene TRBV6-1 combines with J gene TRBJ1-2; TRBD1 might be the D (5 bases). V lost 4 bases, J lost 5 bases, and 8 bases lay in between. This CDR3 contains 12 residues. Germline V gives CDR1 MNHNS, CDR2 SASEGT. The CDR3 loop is CASSAGGYGYTF. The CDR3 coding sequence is TGTGCCAGCAGTGCGGGGGGTTATGGCTACACCTTC.

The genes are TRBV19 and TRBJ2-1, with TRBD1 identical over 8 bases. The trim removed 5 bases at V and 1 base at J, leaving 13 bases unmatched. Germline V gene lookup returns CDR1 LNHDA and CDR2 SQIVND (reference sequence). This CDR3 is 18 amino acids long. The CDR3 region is CASSPPGTGPPSYNEQFF. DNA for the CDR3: TGTGCCAGTAGTCCACCCGGGACAGGCCCTCCTTCCTACAATGAGCAGTTCTTC.

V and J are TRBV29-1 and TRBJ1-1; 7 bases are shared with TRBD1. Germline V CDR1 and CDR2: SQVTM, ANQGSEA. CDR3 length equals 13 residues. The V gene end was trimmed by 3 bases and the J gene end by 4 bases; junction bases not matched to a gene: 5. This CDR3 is CSVDRAGGTEAFF. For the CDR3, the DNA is TGCAGCGTTGACAGGGCAGGGGGCACTGAAGCTTTCTTT.

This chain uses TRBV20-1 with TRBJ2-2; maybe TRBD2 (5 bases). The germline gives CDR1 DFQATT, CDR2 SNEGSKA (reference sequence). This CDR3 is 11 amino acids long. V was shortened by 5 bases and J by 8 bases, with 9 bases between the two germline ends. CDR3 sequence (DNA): TGCAGTGCTTGGACTCGGGGGGAGCTGTTTTTT. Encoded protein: CSAWTRGELFF.

The CDR3 nucleotides are TGTGCCAGCAGTTACGCGGGGGGGAGCACAGATACGCAGTATTTT. Residues: CASSYAGGSTDTQYF. The chain has TRBV6-5 and TRBJ2-3; 9 nucleotides align to TRBD2. The CDR3 extends over 15 amino acids. Germline V CDR1 and CDR2: MNHEY, SVGAGI. The V and J ends lost 2 bases and 0 bases, in that order; junction bases with no gene match: 0.